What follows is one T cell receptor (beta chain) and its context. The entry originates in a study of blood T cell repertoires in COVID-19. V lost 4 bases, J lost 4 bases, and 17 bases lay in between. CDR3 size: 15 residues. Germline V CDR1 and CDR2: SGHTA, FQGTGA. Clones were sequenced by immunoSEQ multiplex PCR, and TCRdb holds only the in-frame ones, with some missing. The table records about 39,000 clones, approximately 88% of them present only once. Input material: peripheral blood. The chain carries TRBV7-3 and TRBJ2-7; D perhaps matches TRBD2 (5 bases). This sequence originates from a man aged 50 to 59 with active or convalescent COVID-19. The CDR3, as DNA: TGTGCCAGCAGCTCAGGACTGGTCCCCCGTTACGAGCAGTACTTC. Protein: CASSSGLVPRYEQYF.